The present entry profiles one TCR beta chain with its context. Its antigen is not known. The sample is drawn from a study of cytomegalovirus exposure and HLA in healthy donors. PCR was performed using 60 Vbeta and 13 Jbeta primers. The data were produced by immunoSEQ multiplex PCR, yet TCRdb's version contains in-frame clones alone and is incomplete. The data contain 150,000 or so clones, about 80% of them seen just once; the ten biggest clones take up roughly 2.1%. Study outcomes and limitations: Rarity held for most TCR sequences, but there were some public TCRs that occurred in many donors. A later analysis associated 16,000 or so TCR beta sequences with HLA alleles at a 0.05 false discovery rate.

V was cut by 4 bases and J by 1 base, with 11 bases left in between. CDR3 size: 15 residues. Germline V gene lookup returns CDR1 SGHVS and CDR2 FQNEAQ. The sequenced material came from PBMCs. The TCR comes from a woman between 35 and 50 years old in good health and CMV-seronegative. The chain has TRBV7-8 and TRBJ2-1; possible D gene TRBD1, 5 bases. Written as DNA, the CDR3 is TGTGCCAGCAGCTACCAGGGATATTCCTACAATGAGCAGTTCTTC. As protein: CASSYQGYSYNEQFF.